These T cell receptor beta chains were read from a single sample in a study of beta chain features in type 1 diabetes. Libraries were prepared by immunoSEQ multiplex PCR; TCRdb keeps only in-frame clonotypes and omits some of them. The sample lists around 430,000 clones, approximately 31% seen once, with 0.05% to 0.065% in the top ten. Specimen: naive CD4+ T cells from blood. Receptor source: a man between 18 and 35 years old in good health. Both conserved end residues are part of each CDR3. The D gene is left open where the match is weak. Clone size appears in some rows only: once, few, many, or a class for an expanded clone.

cdr3_length,j_call,clone_size,v_call,d_call,cdr3_nt,cdr3_aa
14,TRBJ2-7,NA,TRBV5-1,NA,TGCGCCAGCAGCTTCGGGGGAAGCACCTACGAGCAGTACTTC,CASSFGGSTYEQYF
13,TRBJ1-3,NA,TRBV30,NA,TGTGCCTGGAGATCGGACAGAGGAAACACCATATATTTT,CAWRSDRGNTIYF
15,TRBJ2-1,once,TRBV28,NA,TGTGCCAGCTGCCTCCGGGCAGGAACATACAATGAGCAGTTCTTC,CASCLRAGTYNEQFF
13,TRBJ2-4,NA,TRBV9,NA,TGTGCCAGCAGCGCAACTTTGAGGGACATTCAGTACTTC,CASSATLRDIQYF
15,TRBJ2-5,NA,TRBV9,NA,TGTGCCAGCAGCACCCAAGGACGGTTCGGAGAGACCCAGTACTTC,CASSTQGRFGETQYF
13,TRBJ2-5,NA,TRBV19,TRBD2,TGTGCCAGTAGTATGGGACTAGAGGAGACCCAGTACTTC,CASSMGLEETQYF
14,TRBJ2-7,NA,TRBV7-9,NA,TGTGCCAGCAGCTTAGCGAGAATACCCTACGAGCAGTACTTC,CASSLARIPYEQYF
12,TRBJ1-2,NA,TRBV30,NA,TGTGCCTGGACCGAGGTCCCTGGTGGCTACACCTTC,CAWTEVPGGYTF
14,TRBJ2-5,few,TRBV7-7,NA,TGTGCCAGCAGCTTAGCGGGCCCCAGGGAGACCCAGTACTTC,CASSLAGPRETQYF
15,TRBJ2-1,NA,TRBV7-9,TRBD2,TGTGCCAGCAGCTCCGGGACTAGCGGGAACAATGAGCAGTTCTTC,CASSSGTSGNNEQFF
15,TRBJ2-3,NA,TRBV30,NA,TGTGCCTGGAGTGTACTATCGACTAGCACAGATACGCAGTATTTT,CAWSVLSTSTDTQYF
13,TRBJ2-7,NA,TRBV7-9,TRBD2,TGTGCCAGCAGCCAAAGCGGGGGAACCGAGCAGTACTTC,CASSQSGGTEQYF
12,TRBJ1-4,NA,TRBV15,NA,TGTGCCACCAGCAGCCGAGGCGAAAAACTGTTTTTT,CATSSRGEKLFF
13,TRBJ2-7,NA,TRBV10-3,NA,TGTGCCATCACGAAGGATCTCTCCTACGAGCAGTACTTC,CAITKDLSYEQYF
17,TRBJ2-6,NA,TRBV7-2,TRBD2,TGTGCCAGCAGCTTGGTCGTAGCGGGAGGTGGGGCCAACGTCCTGACTTTC,CASSLVVAGGGANVLTF
12,TRBJ2-3,NA,TRBV15,NA,TGTGCCACCAGCAGCGAGACTGCTGCGCAGTATTTT,CATSSETAAQYF
15,TRBJ1-2,few,TRBV27,NA,TGTGCCAGCACCGCCTCGGGTGGCTCCTATGCTGGCTACACCTTC,CASTASGGSYAGYTF
13,TRBJ2-4,NA,TRBV2,TRBD1,TGTGCCAGCAGTGGGACAGGGGAAAACATTCAGTACTTC,CASSGTGENIQYF
15,TRBJ2-7,few,TRBV4-2,NA,TGTGCCAGCAGCCAAGAGGGTAGGTTAAGTGACGAGCAGTACTTC,CASSQEGRLSDEQYF
16,TRBJ2-3,NA,TRBV28,NA,TGTGCCAGCAGTTCCAGTGGGAGGAGTACAACAGATACGCAGTATTTT,CASSSSGRSTTDTQYF
14,TRBJ2-2,few,TRBV30,NA,TGTGCCTGGAGTGTATACAGGGCGGGCGGGGAGCTGTTTTTT,CAWSVYRAGGELFF
14,TRBJ2-1,NA,TRBV9,NA,TGTGCCAGCAGCGCGGGTGGCAGATACAATGAGCAGTTCTTC,CASSAGGRYNEQFF
15,TRBJ2-3,few,TRBV9,TRBD2,TGTGCCAGCAGCGTATTCGGGAGGGAGACAGATACGCAGTATTTT,CASSVFGRETDTQYF
14,TRBJ2-1,NA,TRBV7-3,NA,TGTGCCAGCAGCTTTAGCGGAGAATACAATGAGCAGTTCTTC,CASSFSGEYNEQFF
11,TRBJ2-3,NA,TRBV20-1,NA,TGCAGTGCCCGCCGGCAAGATACGCAGTATTTT,CSARRQDTQYF
13,TRBJ2-1,NA,TRBV5-4,NA,TGTGCCAGCAGCATCCTAGCACCTACTGAGCAGTTCTTC,CASSILAPTEQFF
14,TRBJ1-4,few,TRBV14,NA,TGTGCCAGCAGCCAAGATGGGGCTGGCGGAAAACTGTTTTTT,CASSQDGAGGKLFF
13,TRBJ2-7,few,TRBV7-2,NA,TGTGCCAGCAGCTTAATCCTAACCTACGAGCAGTACTTC,CASSLILTYEQYF
14,TRBJ2-7,NA,TRBV5-6,NA,TGTGCCAGCAGCTCCGGCAACCTTATCTACGAGCAGTACTTC,CASSSGNLIYEQYF
15,TRBJ1-2,NA,TRBV30,NA,TGTGCCTGGAGTCCGGCGCCGGGGCGTGTCTATGGCTACACCTTC,CAWSPAPGRVYGYTF
15,TRBJ2-1,few,TRBV7-2,TRBD2,TGTGCCAGCAGCTTAGGCGGGAGGACCTACAATGAGCAGTTCTTC,CASSLGGRTYNEQFF
12,TRBJ2-1,once,TRBV9,NA,TGTGCCAGCAGCTTCAGATACAATGAGCAGTTCTTC,CASSFRYNEQFF
16,TRBJ2-4,NA,TRBV15,TRBD1,TGTGCCACCAGCCGAGGACAGGGGCTAGCCAAAAACATTCAGTACTTC,CATSRGQGLAKNIQYF
14,TRBJ2-6,NA,TRBV11-1,NA,TGTGCCAGCAGCCCTTCGTCTGGGGCCAACGTCCTGACTTTC,CASSPSSGANVLTF
15,TRBJ1-2,NA,TRBV9,NA,TGTGCCAGCAGCGTAGATCGACGAAAAGACTATGGCTACACCTTC,CASSVDRRKDYGYTF
15,TRBJ2-7,once,TRBV6-5,TRBD1,TGTGCCAGCAGTTACCGGGACAGGGGACCCTACGAGCAGTACTTC,CASSYRDRGPYEQYF
14,TRBJ2-3,few,TRBV5-4,NA,TGTGCCAGCAGCATGGAACCTAGCACAGATACGCAGTATTTT,CASSMEPSTDTQYF
14,TRBJ2-7,few,TRBV13,TRBD1,TGTGCCAGCAGCCCCCGTGGACAGGCTCTCCCGCAGTACTTC,CASSPRGQALPQYF
12,TRBJ2-7,few,TRBV29-1,NA,TGCAGCTACCAGGAGGGAACCTACGAGCAGTACTTC,CSYQEGTYEQYF
15,TRBJ2-7,NA,TRBV30,TRBD2,TGTGCCTGGGGCAGAAGACTAGCGGGGCCCTACGAGCAGTACTTC,CAWGRRLAGPYEQYF
14,TRBJ2-1,few,TRBV6-5,NA,TGTGCCAGCAGGAATCAGTGGTCGGGCGATGAGCAGTTCTTC,CASRNQWSGDEQFF
15,TRBJ2-7,NA,TRBV7-2,TRBD2,TGTGCCAGCAGGGAAAACAGCGGGGGCTATTACGAGCAGTACTTC,CASRENSGGYYEQYF
15,TRBJ1-2,NA,TRBV30,NA,TGTGCCCGGGGCTCTGGGGCAGGGTATCGGGATGGCTACACCTTC,CARGSGAGYRDGYTF
15,TRBJ2-7,NA,TRBV9,TRBD2,TGTGCCAGCAGCGTAGGGTTGGGAGGGATCTACGAGCAGTACTTC,CASSVGLGGIYEQYF
13,TRBJ2-1,NA,TRBV4-3,TRBD2,TGCGCCAGCAGCCAAGATCGGACTAGTGAGCAGTTCTTC,CASSQDRTSEQFF
15,TRBJ2-3,few,TRBV19,TRBD2,TGTGCCAGTGGCCCCGCTAGCGGTTCGGGGGATACGCAGTATTTT,CASGPASGSGDTQYF
14,TRBJ1-4,NA,TRBV4-3,NA,TGCGCCAGCAGCCGAGCGGGGGCGGCTGAAAAACTGTTTTTT,CASSRAGAAEKLFF
13,TRBJ2-1,few,TRBV29-1,NA,TGCAGCGCTCGATTGGGGGTCGGCAATGAGCAGTTCTTC,CSARLGVGNEQFF
14,TRBJ2-7,NA,TRBV18,TRBD2,TGTGCCAGCTCACCAACTAGCGTAGACTACGAGCAGTACTTC,CASSPTSVDYEQYF
16,TRBJ2-2,NA,TRBV7-9,NA,TGTGCCAGCAGCCCAAGGGCCAGCGGGAACACCGGGGAGCTGTTTTTT,CASSPRASGNTGELFF
13,TRBJ2-5,NA,TRBV7-2,NA,TGTGCCAGCAGTTTAAGTAGCCGGGAGACCCAGTACTTC,CASSLSSRETQYF
15,TRBJ2-7,few,TRBV10-3,TRBD2,TGTGCCATCAGTGTTCGGACTAGCGGGTCCTACGAGCAGTACTTC,CAISVRTSGSYEQYF
13,TRBJ1-4,few,TRBV30,NA,TGTGCCTGGAGGCAGGGGTACAGCGAAAAACTGTTTTTT,CAWRQGYSEKLFF
15,TRBJ2-5,few,TRBV5-1,NA,TGCGCCAGCAGCCGCGGGACCTCGACCCAAGAGACCCAGTACTTC,CASSRGTSTQETQYF